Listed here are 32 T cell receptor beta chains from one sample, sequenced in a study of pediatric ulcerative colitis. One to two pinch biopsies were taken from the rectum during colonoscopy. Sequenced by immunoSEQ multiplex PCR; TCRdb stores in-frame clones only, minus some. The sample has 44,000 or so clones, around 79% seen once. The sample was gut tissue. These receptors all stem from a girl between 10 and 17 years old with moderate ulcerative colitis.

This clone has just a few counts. CDR3 amino acids: CSVGRANEKLFF. The CDR3 region has the DNA TGCAGCGTCGGGCGGGCTAATGAAAAACTGTTTTTT. The chain combines TRBV29-1 with TRBJ1-4; D is undetermined. Per the germline V gene, CDR1 is SQVTM and CDR2 is ANQGSEA. Between the trimmed V and J ends, which lost 6 bases and 3 bases, there was a span of 8 bases. The CDR3 contains 12 residues.

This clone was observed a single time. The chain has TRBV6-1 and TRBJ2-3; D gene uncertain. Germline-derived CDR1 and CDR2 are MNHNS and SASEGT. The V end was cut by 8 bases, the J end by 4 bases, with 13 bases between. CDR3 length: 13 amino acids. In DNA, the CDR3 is TGTGCCAGCCCGGGCCTGGTGGCAGATACGCAGTATTTT. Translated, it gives CASPGLVADTQYF.

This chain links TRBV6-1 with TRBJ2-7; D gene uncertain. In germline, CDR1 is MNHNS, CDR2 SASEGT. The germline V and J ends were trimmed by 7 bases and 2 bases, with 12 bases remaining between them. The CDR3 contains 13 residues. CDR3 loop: CASTLRTAYEQYF. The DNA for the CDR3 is TGTGCCAGCACCCTACGTACAGCCTACGAGCAGTACTTC.

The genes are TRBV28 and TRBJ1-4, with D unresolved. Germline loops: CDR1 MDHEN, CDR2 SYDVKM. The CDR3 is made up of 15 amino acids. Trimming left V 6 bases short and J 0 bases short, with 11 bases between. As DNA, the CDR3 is TGTGCCAGCAGCGTCCCTATTTCAACTAATGAAAAACTGTTTTTT. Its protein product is CASSVPISTNEKLFF.

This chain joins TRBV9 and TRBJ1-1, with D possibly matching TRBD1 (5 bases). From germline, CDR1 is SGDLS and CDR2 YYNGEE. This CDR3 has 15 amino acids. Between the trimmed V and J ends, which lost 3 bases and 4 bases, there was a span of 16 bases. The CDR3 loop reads CASSAPVGVGTEAFF. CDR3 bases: TGTGCCAGCAGCGCACCAGTGGGGGTCGGCACTGAAGCTTTCTTT.

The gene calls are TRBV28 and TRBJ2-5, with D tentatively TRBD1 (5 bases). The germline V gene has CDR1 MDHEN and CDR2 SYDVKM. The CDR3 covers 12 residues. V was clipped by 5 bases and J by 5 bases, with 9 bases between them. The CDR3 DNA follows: TGTGCCAGCAGTCAGGGTAGGGAGACCCAGTACTTC. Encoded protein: CASSQGRETQYF.

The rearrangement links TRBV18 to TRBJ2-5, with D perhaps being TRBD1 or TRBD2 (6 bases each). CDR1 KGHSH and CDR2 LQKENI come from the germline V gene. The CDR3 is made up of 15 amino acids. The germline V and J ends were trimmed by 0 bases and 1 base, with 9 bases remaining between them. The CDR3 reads CASSPPGGLQETQYF. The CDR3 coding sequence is TGTGCCAGCTCACCACCGGGGGGCCTCCAAGAGACCCAGTACTTC.

The CDR3 nucleotides read TGTGCCAGCAGACGGGGGACGCTCCCCTACGAGCAGTACTTC. This codes for CASRRGTLPYEQYF. The genes are TRBV28 and TRBJ2-7, with TRBD2 as a possible D gene (6 bases). V was pared by 6 bases and J by 2 bases, with 14 bases between. From germline, CDR1 is MDHEN and CDR2 SYDVKM. This CDR3 comprises 14 residues.

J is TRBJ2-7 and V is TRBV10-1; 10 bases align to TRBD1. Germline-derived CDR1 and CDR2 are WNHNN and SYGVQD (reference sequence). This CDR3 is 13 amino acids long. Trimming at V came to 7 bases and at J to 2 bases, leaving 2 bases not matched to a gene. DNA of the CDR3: TGCGCCAGCAAAGACAGGGGGCCCTACGAGCAGTACTTC. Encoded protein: CASKDRGPYEQYF.

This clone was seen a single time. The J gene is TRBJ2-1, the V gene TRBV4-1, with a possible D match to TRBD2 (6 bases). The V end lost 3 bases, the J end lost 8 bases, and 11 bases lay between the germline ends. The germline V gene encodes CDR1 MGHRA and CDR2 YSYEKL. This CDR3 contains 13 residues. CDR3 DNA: TGCGCCAGCAGCCACCTAGCGACCGATGAGCAGTTCTTC. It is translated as CASSHLATDEQFF.

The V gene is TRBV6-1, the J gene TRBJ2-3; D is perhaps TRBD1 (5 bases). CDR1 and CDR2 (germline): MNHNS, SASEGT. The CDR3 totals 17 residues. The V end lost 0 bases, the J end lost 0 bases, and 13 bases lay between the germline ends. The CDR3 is CASSEAGAGFSTDTQYF. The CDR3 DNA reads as TGTGCCAGCAGTGAAGCAGGGGCTGGGTTTAGCACAGATACGCAGTATTTT.

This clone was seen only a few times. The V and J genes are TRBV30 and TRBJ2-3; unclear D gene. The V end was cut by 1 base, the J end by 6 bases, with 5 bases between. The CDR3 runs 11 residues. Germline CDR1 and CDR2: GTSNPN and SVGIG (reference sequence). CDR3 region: CAWSGLDTQYF. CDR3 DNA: TGTGCCTGGAGTGGACTTGATACGCAGTATTTT.

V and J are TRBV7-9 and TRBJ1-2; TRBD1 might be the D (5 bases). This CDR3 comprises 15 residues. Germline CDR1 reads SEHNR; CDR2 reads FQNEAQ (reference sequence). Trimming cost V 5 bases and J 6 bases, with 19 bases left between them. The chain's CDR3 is CASSPMLWGMDGYTF. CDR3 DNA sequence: TGTGCCAGCAGCCCAATGCTGTGGGGGATGGATGGCTACACCTTC.

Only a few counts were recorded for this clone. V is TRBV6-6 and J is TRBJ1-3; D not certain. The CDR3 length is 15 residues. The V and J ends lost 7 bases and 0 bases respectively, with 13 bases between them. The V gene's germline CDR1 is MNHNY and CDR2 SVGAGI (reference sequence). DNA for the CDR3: TGTGCCAGCATCCCACCCCTTAGCTCTGGAAACACCATATATTTT. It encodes CASIPPLSSGNTIYF.

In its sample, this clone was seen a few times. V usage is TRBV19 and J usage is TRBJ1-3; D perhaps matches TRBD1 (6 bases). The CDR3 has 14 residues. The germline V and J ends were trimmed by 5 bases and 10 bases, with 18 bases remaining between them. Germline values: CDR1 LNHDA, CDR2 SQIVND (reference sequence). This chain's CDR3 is CASSPLQGLVTIYF. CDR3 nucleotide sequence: TGTGCCAGTAGTCCCCTCCAGGGGTTAGTGACCATATATTTT.

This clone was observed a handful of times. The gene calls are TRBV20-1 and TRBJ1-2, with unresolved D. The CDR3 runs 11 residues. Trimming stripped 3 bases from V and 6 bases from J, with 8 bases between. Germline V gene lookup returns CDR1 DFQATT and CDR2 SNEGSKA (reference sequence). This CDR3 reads CSASSPDGYTF. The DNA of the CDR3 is TGCAGTGCTAGCAGTCCTGATGGCTACACCTTC.

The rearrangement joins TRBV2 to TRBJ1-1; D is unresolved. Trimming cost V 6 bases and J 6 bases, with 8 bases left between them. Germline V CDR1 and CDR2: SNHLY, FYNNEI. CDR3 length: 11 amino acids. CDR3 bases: TGTGCCAGCAGCCTCCTCTCTGAAGCTTTCTTT. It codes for CASSLLSEAFF.

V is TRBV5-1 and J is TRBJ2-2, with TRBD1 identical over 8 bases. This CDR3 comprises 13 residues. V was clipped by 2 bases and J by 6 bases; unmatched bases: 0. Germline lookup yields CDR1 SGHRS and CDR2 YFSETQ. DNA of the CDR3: TGCGCCAGCAGCTTACAGGGGGCCGGGGAGCTGTTTTTT. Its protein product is CASSLQGAGELFF.

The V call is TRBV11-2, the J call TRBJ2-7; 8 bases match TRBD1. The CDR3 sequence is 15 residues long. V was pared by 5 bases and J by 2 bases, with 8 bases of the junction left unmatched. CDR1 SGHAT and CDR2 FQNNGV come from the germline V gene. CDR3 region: CASSILQGETYEQYF. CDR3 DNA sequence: TGTGCCAGCAGCATCCTACAGGGGGAAACCTACGAGCAGTACTTC.

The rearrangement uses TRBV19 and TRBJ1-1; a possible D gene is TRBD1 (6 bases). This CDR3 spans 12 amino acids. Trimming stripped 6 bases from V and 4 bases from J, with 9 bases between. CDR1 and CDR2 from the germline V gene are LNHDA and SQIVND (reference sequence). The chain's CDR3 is CASSGRGTEAFF. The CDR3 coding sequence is TGTGCCAGTAGCGGCAGGGGCACTGAAGCTTTCTTT. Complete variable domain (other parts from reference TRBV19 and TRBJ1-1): DGGITQSPKYLFRKEGQNVTLSCEQNLNHDAMYWYRQDPGQGLRLIYYSQIVNDFQKGDIAEGYSVSREKKESFPLTVTSAQKNPTAFYLCASSGRGTEAFFGQGTRLTVV.

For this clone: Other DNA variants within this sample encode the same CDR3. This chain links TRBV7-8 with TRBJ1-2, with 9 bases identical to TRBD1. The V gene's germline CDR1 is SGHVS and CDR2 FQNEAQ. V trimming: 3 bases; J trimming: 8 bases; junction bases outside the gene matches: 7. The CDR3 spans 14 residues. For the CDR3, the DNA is TGTGCCAGCAGCTTGATACAGGGGGCGGGCGGCTACACCTTC. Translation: CASSLIQGAGGYTF.

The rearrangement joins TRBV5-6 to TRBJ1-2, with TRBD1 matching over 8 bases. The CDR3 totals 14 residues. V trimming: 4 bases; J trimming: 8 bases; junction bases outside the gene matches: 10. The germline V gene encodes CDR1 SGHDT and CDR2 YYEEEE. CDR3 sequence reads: CASSPDRVRRGYTF. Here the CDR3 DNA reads TGTGCCAGCAGCCCGGACAGGGTCCGGAGGGGCTACACCTTC.

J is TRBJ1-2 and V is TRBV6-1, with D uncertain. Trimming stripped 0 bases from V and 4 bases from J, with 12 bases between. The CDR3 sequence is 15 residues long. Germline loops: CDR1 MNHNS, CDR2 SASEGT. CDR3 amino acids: CASSEADLPGYGYTF. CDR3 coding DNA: TGTGCCAGCAGTGAAGCTGACTTACCAGGCTATGGCTACACCTTC.

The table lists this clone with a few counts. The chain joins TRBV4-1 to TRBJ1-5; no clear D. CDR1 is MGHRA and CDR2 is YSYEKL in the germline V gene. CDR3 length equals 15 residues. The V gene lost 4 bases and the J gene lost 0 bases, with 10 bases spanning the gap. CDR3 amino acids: CASSLSPNSNQPQHF. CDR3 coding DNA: TGCGCCAGCAGCCTCAGCCCGAATAGCAATCAGCCCCAGCATTTT.

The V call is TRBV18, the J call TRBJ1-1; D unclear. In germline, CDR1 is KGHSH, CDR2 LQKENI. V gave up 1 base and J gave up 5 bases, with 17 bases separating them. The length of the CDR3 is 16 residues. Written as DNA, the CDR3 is TGTGCCAGCTCACCACGGGCCCCCGGGGAGTTAACTGAAGCTTTCTTT. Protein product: CASSPRAPGELTEAFF.

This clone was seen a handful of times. DNA of the CDR3: TGTGCCAGCAGTGATTCCCGTCTCTATGGCTACACCTTC. It yields the protein CASSDSRLYGYTF. The chain has TRBV2 and TRBJ1-2; no clear D. Trimming pared 3 bases from V and 4 bases from J, leaving 9 bases between. CDR1 is SNHLY, CDR2 FYNNEI, per germline. This CDR3 has 13 residues.

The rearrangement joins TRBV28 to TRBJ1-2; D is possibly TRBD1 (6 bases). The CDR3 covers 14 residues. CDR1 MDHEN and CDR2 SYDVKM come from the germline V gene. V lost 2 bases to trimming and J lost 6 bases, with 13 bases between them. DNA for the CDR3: TGTGCCAGCAGTTTACTCCGGGACAAAAATGGCTACACCTTC. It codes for CASSLLRDKNGYTF.

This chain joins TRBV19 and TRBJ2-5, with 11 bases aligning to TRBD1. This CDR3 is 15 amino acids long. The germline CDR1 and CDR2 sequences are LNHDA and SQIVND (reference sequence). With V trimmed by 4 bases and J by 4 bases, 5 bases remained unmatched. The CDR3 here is CASSTRTGGRETQYF. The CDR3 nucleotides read TGTGCCAGTAGTACGAGGACAGGGGGCCGAGAGACCCAGTACTTC. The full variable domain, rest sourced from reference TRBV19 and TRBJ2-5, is DGGITQSPKYLFRKEGQNVTLSCEQNLNHDAMYWYRQDPGQGLRLIYYSQIVNDFQKGDIAEGYSVSREKKESFPLTVTSAQKNPTAFYLCASSTRTGGRETQYFGPGTRLLVL.

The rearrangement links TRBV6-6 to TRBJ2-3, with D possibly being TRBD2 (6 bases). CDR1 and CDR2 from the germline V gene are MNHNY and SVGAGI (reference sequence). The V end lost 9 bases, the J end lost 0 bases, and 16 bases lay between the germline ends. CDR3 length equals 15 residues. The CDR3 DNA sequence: TGTGCCAGTAGACTAGGGCTTCTCAGCACAGATACGCAGTATTTT. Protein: CASRLGLLSTDTQYF.

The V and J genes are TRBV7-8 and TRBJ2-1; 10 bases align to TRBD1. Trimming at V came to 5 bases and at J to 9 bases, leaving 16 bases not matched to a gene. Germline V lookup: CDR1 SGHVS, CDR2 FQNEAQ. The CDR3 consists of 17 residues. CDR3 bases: TGTGCCAGCAGCACATGGAGCCGGGACAGGGGAGTGTGTGAGCAGTTCTTC. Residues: CASSTWSRDRGVCEQFF.

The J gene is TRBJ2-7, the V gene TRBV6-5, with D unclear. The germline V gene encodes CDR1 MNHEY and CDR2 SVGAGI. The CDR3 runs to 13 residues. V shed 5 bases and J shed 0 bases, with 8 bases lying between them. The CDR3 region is CASSPIISYEQYF. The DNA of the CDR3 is TGTGCCAGCAGTCCTATTATCTCCTACGAGCAGTACTTC.

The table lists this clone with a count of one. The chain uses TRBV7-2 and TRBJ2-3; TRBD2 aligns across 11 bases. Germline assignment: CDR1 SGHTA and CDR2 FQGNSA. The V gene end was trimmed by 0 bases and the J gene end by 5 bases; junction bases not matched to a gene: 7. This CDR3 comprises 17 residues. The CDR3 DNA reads TGTGCCAGCAGCTTAGCCCCTACTAGCGGGGGTGGAGATACGCAGTATTTT. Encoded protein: CASSLAPTSGGGDTQYF.